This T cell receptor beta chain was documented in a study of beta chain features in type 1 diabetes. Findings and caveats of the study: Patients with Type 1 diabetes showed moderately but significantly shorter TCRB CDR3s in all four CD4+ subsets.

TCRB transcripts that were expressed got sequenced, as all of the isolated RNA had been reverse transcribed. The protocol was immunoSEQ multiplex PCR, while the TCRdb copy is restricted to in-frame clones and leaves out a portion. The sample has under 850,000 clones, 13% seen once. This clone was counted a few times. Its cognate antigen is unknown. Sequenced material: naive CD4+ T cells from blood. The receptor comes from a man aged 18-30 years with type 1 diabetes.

CDR3 sequence: CASRGQRVPQETQYF. CDR3 coding DNA: TGTGCCAGCCGGGGTCAGCGGGTCCCCCAAGAGACCCAGTACTTC. V gene TRBV2 combines with J gene TRBJ2-5; a weak D match, TRBD2 (6 bases). Trimming took off 8 bases at V and 1 base at J, with 17 bases between the two ends. This CDR3 has 15 residues. The V gene's germline CDR1 is SNHLY and CDR2 FYNNEI.